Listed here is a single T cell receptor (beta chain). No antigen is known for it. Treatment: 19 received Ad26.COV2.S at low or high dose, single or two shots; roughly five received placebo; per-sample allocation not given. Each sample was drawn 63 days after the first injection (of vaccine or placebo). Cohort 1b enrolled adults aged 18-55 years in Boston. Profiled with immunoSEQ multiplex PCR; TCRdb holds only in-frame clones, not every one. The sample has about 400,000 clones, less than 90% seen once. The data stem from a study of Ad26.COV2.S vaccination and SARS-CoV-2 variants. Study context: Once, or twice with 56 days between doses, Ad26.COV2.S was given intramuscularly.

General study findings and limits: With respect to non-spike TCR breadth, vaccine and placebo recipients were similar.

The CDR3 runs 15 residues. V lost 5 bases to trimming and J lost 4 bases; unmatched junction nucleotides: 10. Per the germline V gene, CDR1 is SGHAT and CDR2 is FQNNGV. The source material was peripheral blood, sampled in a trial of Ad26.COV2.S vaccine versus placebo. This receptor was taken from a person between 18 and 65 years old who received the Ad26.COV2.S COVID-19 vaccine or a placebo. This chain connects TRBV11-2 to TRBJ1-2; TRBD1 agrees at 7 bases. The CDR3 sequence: CASSPLRGRLYGYTF. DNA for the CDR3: TGTGCCAGCAGCCCGCTAAGGGGGCGACTCTATGGCTACACCTTC.